This T cell receptor (beta chain) was identified during a study of blood T cell repertoires in COVID-19. Study in general: The samples span acute and convalescent COVID-19 from the United States, Italy and Spain. PBMCs, B-cell-depleted T cells, or T cells provided the cDNA or gDNA that made up the material.

Sequencing was performed with immunoSEQ multiplex PCR; in TCRdb, only in-frame clones are kept and a portion is missing. The sample holds approximately 70,000 clones, 85% to 95% seen once. This CDR3 spans 16 amino acids. CDR1 and CDR2 from the germline V gene are SGHTA and FQGNSA. J was trimmed by 0 bases and V by 3 bases; bases with no gene match: 5. This clone was recorded once. The source of this sequence is a woman aged 60-75 years with active COVID-19. The chain combines TRBV7-2 with TRBJ2-3; TRBD1 matches 8 bases. Sequences were obtained from peripheral blood. As DNA, the CDR3 is TGTGCCAGCAGCTTCCACAGGGGGAGTAGCACAGATACGCAGTATTTT. This codes for CASSFHRGSSTDTQYF.